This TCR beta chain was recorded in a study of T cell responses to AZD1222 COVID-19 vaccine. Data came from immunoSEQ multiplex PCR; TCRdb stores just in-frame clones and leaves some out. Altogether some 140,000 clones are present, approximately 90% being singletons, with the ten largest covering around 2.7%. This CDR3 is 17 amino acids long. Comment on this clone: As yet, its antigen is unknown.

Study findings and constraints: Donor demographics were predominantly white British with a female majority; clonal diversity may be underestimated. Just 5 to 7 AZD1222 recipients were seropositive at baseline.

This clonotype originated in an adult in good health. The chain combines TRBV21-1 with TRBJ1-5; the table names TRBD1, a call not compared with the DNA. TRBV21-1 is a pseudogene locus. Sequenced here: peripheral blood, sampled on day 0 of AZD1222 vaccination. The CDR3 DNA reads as TGTGCCAGCAGCAAAGCCCACCCGACAGGGGACGGTCAGCCCCAGCATTTT. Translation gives CASSKAHPTGDGQPQHF.